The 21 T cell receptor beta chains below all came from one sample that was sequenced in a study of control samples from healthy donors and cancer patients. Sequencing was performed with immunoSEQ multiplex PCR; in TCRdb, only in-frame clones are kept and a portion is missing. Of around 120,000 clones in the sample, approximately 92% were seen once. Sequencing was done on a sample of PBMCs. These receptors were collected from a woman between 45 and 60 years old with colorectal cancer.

The CDR3, as DNA: TGTGCCAGCAGCCAAACTGGAGATAGCGGGGGGTCCTACAATGAGCAGTTCTTC. This codes for CASSQTGDSGGSYNEQFF. V and J are TRBV3-1 (or the pseudogene TRBV3-2) and TRBJ2-1, with 10 bases aligning to TRBD2. This CDR3 is built from 18 residues. Trimming removed 2 bases from V and 1 base from J; junction bases left unmatched: 8. The V gene's germline CDR1 is LGHDT and CDR2 YNNKEL (reference sequence).

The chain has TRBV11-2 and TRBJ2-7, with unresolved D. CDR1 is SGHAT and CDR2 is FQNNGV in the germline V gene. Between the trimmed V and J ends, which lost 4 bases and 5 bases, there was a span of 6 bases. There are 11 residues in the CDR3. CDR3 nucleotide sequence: TGTGCCAGCAGCTCCGGAAACGAGCAGTACTTC. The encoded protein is CASSSGNEQYF. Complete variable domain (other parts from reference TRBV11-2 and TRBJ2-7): EAGVAQSPRYKIIEKRQSVAFWCNPISGHATLYWYQQILGQGPKLLIQFQNNGVVDDSQLPKDRFSAERLKGVDSTLKIQPAKLEDSAVYLCASSSGNEQYFGPGTRLTVT.

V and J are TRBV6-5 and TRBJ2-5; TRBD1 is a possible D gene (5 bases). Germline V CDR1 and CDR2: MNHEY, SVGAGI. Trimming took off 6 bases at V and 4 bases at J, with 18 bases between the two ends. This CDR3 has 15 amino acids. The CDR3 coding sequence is TGTGCCAGCAGCCAAAACCGAGGACATAGAGAGACCCAGTACTTC. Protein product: CASSQNRGHRETQYF.

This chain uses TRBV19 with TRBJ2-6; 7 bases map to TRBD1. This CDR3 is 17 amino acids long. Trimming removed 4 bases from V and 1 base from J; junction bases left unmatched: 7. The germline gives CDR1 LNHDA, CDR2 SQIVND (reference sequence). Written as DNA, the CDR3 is TGTGCCAGTAGTACAACGACAGGGTATTCTGGGGCCAACGTCCTGACTTTC. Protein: CASSTTTGYSGANVLTF.

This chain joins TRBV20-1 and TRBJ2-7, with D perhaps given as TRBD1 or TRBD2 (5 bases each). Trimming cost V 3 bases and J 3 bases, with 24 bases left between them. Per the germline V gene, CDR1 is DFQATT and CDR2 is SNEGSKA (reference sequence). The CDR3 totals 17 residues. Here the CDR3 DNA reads TGCAGTGCTAGTCCTCTCGTTCAGGGAGCCGGTCACTACGAGCAGTACTTC. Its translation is CSASPLVQGAGHYEQYF.

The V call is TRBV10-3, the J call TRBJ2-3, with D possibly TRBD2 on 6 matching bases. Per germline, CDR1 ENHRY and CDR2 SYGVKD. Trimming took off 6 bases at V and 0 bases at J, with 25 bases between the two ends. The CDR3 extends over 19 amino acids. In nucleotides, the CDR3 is TGTGCCATCAGCCGAGGTGGCTCGCCGGGAGATGCGAGCACAGATACGCAGTATTTT. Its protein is CAISRGGSPGDASTDTQYF.

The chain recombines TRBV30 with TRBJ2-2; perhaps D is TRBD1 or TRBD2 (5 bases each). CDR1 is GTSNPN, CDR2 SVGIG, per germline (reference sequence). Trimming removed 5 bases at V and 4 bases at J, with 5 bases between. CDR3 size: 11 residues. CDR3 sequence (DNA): TGTGCCTGGGGGGGCACCGGGGAGCTGTTTTTT. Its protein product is CAWGGTGELFF.

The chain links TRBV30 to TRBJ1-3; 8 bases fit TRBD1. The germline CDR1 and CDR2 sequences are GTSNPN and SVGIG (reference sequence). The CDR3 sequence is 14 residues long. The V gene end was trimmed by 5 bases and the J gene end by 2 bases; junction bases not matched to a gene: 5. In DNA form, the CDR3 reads TGTGCCTGGCGGGACAGGACGGCTGGAAACACCATATATTTT. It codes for CAWRDRTAGNTIYF. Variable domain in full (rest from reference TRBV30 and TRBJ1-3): SQTIHQWPATLVQPVGSPLSLECTVEGTSNPNLYWYRQAAGRGLQLLFYSVGIGQISSEVPQNLSASRPQDRQFILSSKKLLLSDSGFYLCAWRDRTAGNTIYFGEGSWLTVV.

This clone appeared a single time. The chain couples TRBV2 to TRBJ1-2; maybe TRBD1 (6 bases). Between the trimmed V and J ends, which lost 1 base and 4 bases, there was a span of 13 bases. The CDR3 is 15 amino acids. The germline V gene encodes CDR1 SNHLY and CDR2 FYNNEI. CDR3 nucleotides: TGTGCCAGCAGTGAAGACAGGGCCGGTAGCTATGGCTACACCTTC. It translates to CASSEDRAGSYGYTF.

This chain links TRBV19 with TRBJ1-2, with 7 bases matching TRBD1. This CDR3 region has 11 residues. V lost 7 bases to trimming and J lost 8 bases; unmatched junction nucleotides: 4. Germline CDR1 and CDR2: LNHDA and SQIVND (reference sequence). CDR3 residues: CASIGTVGYTF. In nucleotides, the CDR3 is TGTGCCAGTATCGGGACAGTAGGCTACACCTTC.

The CDR3 bases are TGTGCCAGTCGGTCGGGGGCAAGTAGCAATCAGCCCCAGCATTTT. Encoded protein: CASRSGASSNQPQHF. This chain uses TRBV18 with TRBJ1-5, with D tentatively TRBD1 (6 bases). Germline lookup yields CDR1 KGHSH and CDR2 LQKENI. There are 15 residues in the CDR3. Trimming took 9 bases from V and 0 from J, leaving 15 bases between them.

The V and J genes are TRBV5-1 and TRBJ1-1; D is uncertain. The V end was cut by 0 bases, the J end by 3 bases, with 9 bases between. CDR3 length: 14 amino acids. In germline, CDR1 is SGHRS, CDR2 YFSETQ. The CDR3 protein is CASSLERVDTEAFF. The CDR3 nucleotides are TGCGCCAGCAGCTTGGAGAGGGTTGACACTGAAGCTTTCTTT.

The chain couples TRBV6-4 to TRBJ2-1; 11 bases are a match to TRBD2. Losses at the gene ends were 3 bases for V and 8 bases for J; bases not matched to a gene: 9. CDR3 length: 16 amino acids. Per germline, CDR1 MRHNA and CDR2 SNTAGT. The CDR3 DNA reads TGTGCCAGCAGTGAAGGTCTAGCGGGAGGAAGCGATGAGCAGTTCTTC. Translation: CASSEGLAGGSDEQFF.

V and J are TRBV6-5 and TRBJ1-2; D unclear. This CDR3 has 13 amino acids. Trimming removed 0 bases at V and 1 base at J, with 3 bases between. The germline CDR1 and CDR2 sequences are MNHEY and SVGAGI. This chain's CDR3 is CASSYSNNYGYTF. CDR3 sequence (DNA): TGTGCCAGCAGTTACTCGAATAACTATGGCTACACCTTC.

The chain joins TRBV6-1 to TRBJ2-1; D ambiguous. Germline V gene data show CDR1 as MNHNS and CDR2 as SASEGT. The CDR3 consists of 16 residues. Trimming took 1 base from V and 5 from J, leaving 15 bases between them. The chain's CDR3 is CASSEVHGFVDNEQFF. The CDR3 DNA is TGTGCCAGCAGTGAAGTGCACGGATTTGTTGACAATGAGCAGTTCTTC.

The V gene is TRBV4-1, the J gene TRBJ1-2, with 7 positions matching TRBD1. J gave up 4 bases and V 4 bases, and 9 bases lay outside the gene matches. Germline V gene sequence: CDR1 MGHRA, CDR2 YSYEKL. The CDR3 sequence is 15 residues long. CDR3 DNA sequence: TGCGCCAGCAGCCGAGCCCCGGGACAGAGCTATGGCTACACCTTC. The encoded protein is CASSRAPGQSYGYTF.

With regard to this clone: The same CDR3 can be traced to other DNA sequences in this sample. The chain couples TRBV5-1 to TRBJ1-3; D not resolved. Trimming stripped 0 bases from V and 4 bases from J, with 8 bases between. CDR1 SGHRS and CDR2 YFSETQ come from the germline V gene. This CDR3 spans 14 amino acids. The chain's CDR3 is CASSLGTDGNTIYF. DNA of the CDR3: TGCGCCAGCAGCTTGGGAACAGACGGAAACACCATATATTTT.

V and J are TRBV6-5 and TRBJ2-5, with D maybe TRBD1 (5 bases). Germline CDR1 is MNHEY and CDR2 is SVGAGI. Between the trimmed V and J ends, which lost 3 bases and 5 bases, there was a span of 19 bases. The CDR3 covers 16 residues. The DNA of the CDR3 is TGTGCCAGCAGTTATGCAGGGAAGGACACCAGGGAGACCCAGTACTTC. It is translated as CASSYAGKDTRETQYF.

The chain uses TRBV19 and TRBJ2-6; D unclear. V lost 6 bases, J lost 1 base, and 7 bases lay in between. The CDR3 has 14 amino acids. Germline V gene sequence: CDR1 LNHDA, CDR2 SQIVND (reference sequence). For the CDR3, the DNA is TGTGCCAGTAGCCAACGGTCTGGGGCCAACGTCCTGACTTTC. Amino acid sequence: CASSQRSGANVLTF.

CDR3 amino acids: CASSPTPGQGRGQFF. CDR3 bases: TGTGCCAGCTCCCCGACCCCGGGACAGGGGAGAGGGCAGTTCTTC. V usage is TRBV18 and J usage is TRBJ2-1, with 10 bases aligning to TRBD1. Trimming removed 6 bases from V and 12 bases from J; junction bases left unmatched: 14. CDR3 length: 15 residues. From germline, CDR1 is KGHSH and CDR2 LQKENI.

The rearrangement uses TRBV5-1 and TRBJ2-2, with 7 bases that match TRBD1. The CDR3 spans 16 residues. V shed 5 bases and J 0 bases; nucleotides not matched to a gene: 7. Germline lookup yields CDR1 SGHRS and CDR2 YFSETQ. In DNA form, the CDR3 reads TGCGCCAGCAGACCCACAGGGGACGCGAACACCGGGGAGCTGTTTTTT. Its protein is CASRPTGDANTGELFF.